This T cell receptor beta chain originates from a study of blood T cell repertoires in COVID-19. Across the whole study: Material from acute and convalescent COVID-19 was sourced from the United States, Italy and Spain. From T cells, B-cell-depleted T cells, or PBMCs came the material, which was cDNA or gDNA.

The assay was immunoSEQ multiplex PCR, and TCRdb's table has in-frame clones only and misses some. The sample shows about 490,000 clones, over 75% of them seen only once. The CDR3 is made up of 14 amino acids. V was clipped by 8 bases and J by 9 bases; unmatched bases: 12. CDR1 SQVTM and CDR2 ANQGSEA come from the germline V gene. This clonotype was sampled from a human donor in a cohort sampled during active COVID-19. The V and J genes are TRBV29-1 and TRBJ2-1, with 11 bases identical to TRBD2. Specimen: peripheral blood. In DNA form, the CDR3 reads TGCAGCTCTACACTAGCGGGAGTGCAATTTGAGCAGTTCTTC. The encoded protein is CSSTLAGVQFEQFF.